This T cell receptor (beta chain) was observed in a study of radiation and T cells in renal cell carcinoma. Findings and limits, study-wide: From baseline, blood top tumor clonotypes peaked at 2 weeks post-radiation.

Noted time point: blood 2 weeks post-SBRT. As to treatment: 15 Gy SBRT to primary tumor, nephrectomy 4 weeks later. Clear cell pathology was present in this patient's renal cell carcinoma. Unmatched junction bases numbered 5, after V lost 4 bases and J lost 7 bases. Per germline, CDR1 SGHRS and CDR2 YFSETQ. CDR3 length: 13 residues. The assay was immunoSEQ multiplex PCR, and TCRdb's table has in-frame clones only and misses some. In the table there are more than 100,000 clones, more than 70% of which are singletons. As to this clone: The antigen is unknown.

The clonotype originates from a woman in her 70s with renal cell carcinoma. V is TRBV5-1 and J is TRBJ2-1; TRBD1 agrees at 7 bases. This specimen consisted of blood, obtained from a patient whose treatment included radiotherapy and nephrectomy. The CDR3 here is CASSEGAKNEQFF. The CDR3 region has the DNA TGCGCCAGCAGCGAGGGGGCCAAGAATGAGCAGTTCTTC.